Listed here are 27 T cell receptor beta chains from one sample, sequenced in a study of blood T cell repertoires in COVID-19. Repertoires were generated with immunoSEQ multiplex PCR, while TCRdb's copy carries only in-frame clones and drops some. The sample consists of approximately 200,000 clones, 80% to 85% of them appearing once. What was sequenced was peripheral blood. The receptors shown here come from a woman in her 30s who had recovered from COVID-19.

The chain links TRBV7-9 to TRBJ2-3, with 8 bases aligning to TRBD2. Trimming removed 1 base from V and 1 base from J; junction bases left unmatched: 7. Looked up from germline, CDR1 is SEHNR and CDR2 is FQNEAQ (reference sequence). CDR3 length: 17 residues. The CDR3 protein is CASSLVFREGGTDTQYF. The CDR3 DNA follows: TGTGCCAGCAGCTTAGTTTTTCGGGAGGGAGGCACAGATACGCAGTATTTT. Combining the CDR3 with reference TRBV7-9 and TRBJ2-3 gives the whole variable domain DTGVSQNPRHKITKRGQNVTFRCDPISEHNRLYWYRQTLGQGPEFLTYFQNEAQLEKSRLLSDRFSAERPKGSFSTLEIQRTEQGDSAMYLCASSLVFREGGTDTQYFGPGTRLTVL.

This chain connects TRBV6-5 to TRBJ2-7, with D maybe TRBD1 (5 bases). The CDR3 spans 15 residues. Trimming removed 6 bases at V and 0 bases at J, with 15 bases between. CDR1 MNHEY and CDR2 SVGAGI come from the germline V gene. The CDR3 coding sequence is TGTGCCAGCAGCCTCGACAGAAGCTTCTCCTACGAGCAGTACTTC. This sequence encodes CASSLDRSFSYEQYF.

The chain carries TRBV28 and TRBJ1-4, with D perhaps matching TRBD1 (6 bases). From germline, CDR1 is MDHEN and CDR2 SYDVKM. The CDR3 is made up of 15 amino acids. V lost 2 bases and J 3 bases, leaving 10 bases between the germline ends. CDR3 protein: CASSLGGAPNEKLFF. The CDR3 coding sequence is TGTGCCAGCAGTTTAGGGGGGGCGCCTAATGAAAAACTGTTTTTT.

The chain recombines TRBV30 with TRBJ2-5, with a tentative D call TRBD1 (5 bases). CDR3 length: 11 amino acids. Germline-derived CDR1 and CDR2 are GTSNPN and SVGIG (reference sequence). V was trimmed by 0 bases and J by 10 bases, leaving 9 bases between them. The CDR3 is CAWSVKGDQYF. The CDR3 coding sequence is TGTGCCTGGAGTGTAAAAGGGGACCAGTACTTC.

This clone has a single count. The chain couples TRBV7-9 to TRBJ2-4, with 7 bases identical to TRBD2. CDR1 is SEHNR and CDR2 is FQNEAQ in the germline V gene (reference sequence). This CDR3 is 14 amino acids long. V dropped 5 bases and J dropped 8; count of bases not matched to a gene: 9. The CDR3 protein is CASSLAGSGDIQYF. CDR3 bases: TGTGCCAGCAGCCTCGCAGGGAGCGGGGACATTCAGTACTTC.

The gene calls are TRBV24-1 and TRBJ1-2, with TRBD1 identical over 7 bases. CDR3 length: 16 amino acids. Losses at the gene ends were 4 bases for V and 3 bases for J; bases not matched to a gene: 10. Germline V lookup: CDR1 KGHDR, CDR2 SFDVKD. The CDR3 loop reads CATSDSGIGGDYGYTF. The CDR3 DNA reads as TGTGCCACCAGTGACTCTGGTATAGGGGGCGACTATGGCTACACCTTC.

The chain is built from TRBV7-8 and TRBJ2-2; 7 bases map to TRBD2. This CDR3 comprises 16 residues. Germline CDR1 SGHVS, CDR2 FQNEAQ. J gave up 3 bases and V 1 base, and 5 bases lay outside the gene matches. CDR3 region: CASSLGAGVHTGELFF. The CDR3 bases are TGTGCCAGCAGCTTAGGGGCGGGAGTCCACACCGGGGAGCTGTTTTTT.

The rearrangement uses TRBV18 and TRBJ2-1; 8 bases fit TRBD2. The CDR3 loop spans 16 amino acids. Germline CDR1 is KGHSH and CDR2 is LQKENI. With V trimmed by 9 bases and J by 4 bases, 14 bases remained unmatched. The CDR3, as DNA: TGTGCCAGTGTGATAAAACCGGGACTAGGGTACAATGAGCAGTTCTTC. This gives the protein CASVIKPGLGYNEQFF.

The chain links TRBV6-6 to TRBJ1-2, with D perhaps TRBD1 (5 bases). V lost 5 bases and J 8 bases, leaving 12 bases between the germline ends. Per the germline V gene, CDR1 is MNHNY and CDR2 is SVGAGI (reference sequence). The CDR3 is made up of 12 amino acids. In DNA form, the CDR3 reads TGTGCCAGCAGTCCCCAGGGTGGGGGCTACACCTTC. As protein: CASSPQGGGYTF.

CDR3 in DNA: TGTGCCAGCAGTTACTTAGGCAGGGGGAGCACTGAAGCTTTCTTT. This sequence encodes CASSYLGRGSTEAFF. The rearrangement uses TRBV6-5 and TRBJ1-1; 7 positions agree with TRBD1. Losses at the gene ends were 1 base for V and 4 bases for J; bases not matched to a gene: 6. Per germline, CDR1 MNHEY and CDR2 SVGAGI. This CDR3 is 15 amino acids long.

This clone was detected once. The chain recombines TRBV10-1 with TRBJ2-3; 15 positions match TRBD2. V shed 2 bases and J 6 bases; nucleotides not matched to a gene: 12. Germline V gene lookup returns CDR1 WNHNN and CDR2 SYGVQD (reference sequence). This CDR3 has 19 amino acids. CDR3 region: CASSEGSWTSGRAPDTQYF. CDR3 coding DNA: TGCGCCAGCAGTGAGGGGAGCTGGACTAGCGGGAGGGCCCCGGATACGCAGTATTTT.

The chain recombines TRBV24-1 with TRBJ1-2, with 7 bases that match TRBD1. CDR1 is KGHDR, CDR2 SFDVKD, per germline. The CDR3 runs to 16 residues. V dropped 2 bases and J dropped 2; count of bases not matched to a gene: 7. The CDR3 sequence is CATSDSVQQGNYGYTF. The CDR3 DNA is TGTGCCACCAGTGATTCAGTCCAACAGGGGAACTATGGCTACACCTTC.

V usage is TRBV20-1 and J usage is TRBJ2-7; 10 nucleotides agree with TRBD1. CDR3 length: 13 residues. Germline V gives CDR1 DFQATT, CDR2 SNEGSKA (reference sequence). Trimming at V came to 3 bases and at J to 6 bases, leaving 5 bases not matched to a gene. The CDR3 here is CSASVGQGSEQYF. CDR3 DNA: TGCAGTGCTAGTGTGGGACAGGGGTCCGAGCAGTACTTC.

This clone has only a few counts. This rearrangement joins TRBV6-5 to TRBJ2-7; tentatively, D is TRBD1 (5 bases). The CDR3 totals 13 residues. Deletions cut 3 bases from V and 7 bases from J, with 13 bases between. Germline V CDR1 and CDR2: MNHEY, SVGAGI. CDR3 in DNA: TGTGCCAGCAGTTATTTAGGGTCAGGGGAGCAGTACTTC. This sequence encodes CASSYLGSGEQYF.

This sequence joins TRBV11-2 and TRBJ1-5, with D hard to call. The CDR3 is 13 residues long. Germline V gene data show CDR1 as SGHAT and CDR2 as FQNNGV. V was clipped by 2 bases and J by 2 bases, with 4 bases between them. Written as DNA, the CDR3 is TGTGCCAGCAGCTTACAGGGCAATCAGCCCCAGCATTTT. Translated, it gives CASSLQGNQPQHF.

The gene calls are TRBV28 and TRBJ2-7, with D perhaps TRBD1 (6 bases). CDR3 length: 14 residues. Germline values: CDR1 MDHEN, CDR2 SYDVKM. Trimming pared 6 bases from V and 1 base from J, leaving 13 bases between. DNA of the CDR3: TGTGCCAGCAGCTTCCCGGGACATTCCTACGAGCAGTACTTC. Protein product: CASSFPGHSYEQYF.

This chain links TRBV27 with TRBJ1-1; 7 bases fit TRBD1. Germline V gene lookup returns CDR1 MNHEY and CDR2 SMNVEV (reference sequence). This CDR3 is built from 16 residues. V was pared by 2 bases and J by 3 bases, with 9 bases of the junction left unmatched. The CDR3: CASSLSSEGADTEAFF. The DNA for the CDR3 is TGTGCCAGCAGTTTAAGTTCAGAGGGGGCGGACACTGAAGCTTTCTTT.

The rearrangement links TRBV30 to TRBJ1-5, with D possibly matching TRBD1 (6 bases). CDR1 is GTSNPN, CDR2 SVGIG, per germline (reference sequence). Trimming removed 5 bases from V and 3 bases from J, with 11 bases in between. The CDR3 runs to 13 residues. Here the CDR3 reads CAWGQGYNQPQHF. The CDR3 DNA follows: TGTGCCTGGGGTCAGGGGTACAATCAGCCCCAGCATTTT.

This clone has a handful of counts. The V and J genes are TRBV4-1 and TRBJ1-2; a possible D gene is TRBD1 (6 bases). There are 14 residues in the CDR3. CDR1 is MGHRA and CDR2 is YSYEKL in the germline V gene. V was pared by 6 bases and J by 1 base, with 12 bases between. The CDR3 is CASSDRRINYGYTF. CDR3 in DNA: TGCGCCAGCAGTGACAGGCGAATTAACTATGGCTACACCTTC.

This rearrangement joins TRBV6-5 to TRBJ2-2; D ambiguous. From germline, CDR1 is MNHEY and CDR2 SVGAGI. The CDR3 is 12 residues long. V gave up 5 bases and J gave up 4 bases, with 5 bases separating them. In DNA, the CDR3 is TGTGCCAGCAGTCCAGGCACCGGGGAGCTGTTTTTT. This translates into CASSPGTGELFF.

The CDR3 spells CASSQESWGLNQPQHF. Written as DNA, the CDR3 is TGCGCCAGCAGCCAAGAAAGTTGGGGCCTGAATCAGCCCCAGCATTTT. The rearrangement uses TRBV4-1 and TRBJ1-5; possible D gene TRBD1, 5 bases. The CDR3 contains 16 residues. V lost 0 bases and J lost 4, with 13 bases in between. The germline V gene has CDR1 MGHRA and CDR2 YSYEKL.

V gene TRBV7-3 combines with J gene TRBJ2-1, with 8 bases identical to TRBD1. Germline assignment: CDR1 SGHTA and CDR2 FQGTGA. J lost 10 bases, V lost 1 base, and 9 bases had no gene match. The length of the CDR3 is 15 residues. This CDR3 is CASSLNIDRGIEQFF. In DNA, the CDR3 is TGTGCCAGCAGCTTAAATATCGACAGGGGAATAGAGCAGTTCTTC. Filled out from reference TRBV7-3 and TRBJ2-1, the complete variable domain reads GAGVSQTPSNKVTEKGKYVELRCDPISGHTALYWYRQSLGQGPEFLIYFQGTGAADDSGLPNDRFFAVRPEGSVSTLKIQRTERGDSAVYLCASSLNIDRGIEQFFGPGTRLTVL.

The chain couples TRBV29-1 to TRBJ2-1, with D perhaps matching TRBD2 (5 bases). Germline lookup yields CDR1 SQVTM and CDR2 ANQGSEA. The CDR3 totals 12 residues. The V gene lost 4 bases and the J gene lost 9 bases, with 13 bases spanning the gap. The CDR3 loop is CSVVGRDLEQFF. The CDR3 nucleotides read TGCAGCGTTGTGGGTCGGGATCTTGAGCAGTTCTTC.

This clone appeared a few times. The chain employs TRBV10-1 and TRBJ2-2; D ambiguous. Germline-derived CDR1 and CDR2 are WNHNN and SYGVQD (reference sequence). The germline V and J ends were trimmed by 7 bases and 4 bases, with 10 bases remaining between them. This CDR3 spans 13 amino acids. The CDR3 nucleotides read TGCGCCAGCACCGCACATTTCACCGGGGAGCTGTTTTTT. Protein product: CASTAHFTGELFF.

This sequence joins TRBV6-5 and TRBJ2-3; TRBD2 matches at 9 bases. V was pared by 4 bases and J by 6 bases, with 8 bases of the junction left unmatched. CDR3 length: 15 amino acids. The V gene's germline CDR1 is MNHEY and CDR2 SVGAGI. The CDR3 coding sequence is TGTGCCAGCAGTTCGAGCGGGAGGAGTATGGATACGCAGTATTTT. This sequence encodes CASSSSGRSMDTQYF.

V is TRBV7-3 and J is TRBJ2-3; D possibly corresponds to TRBD2 (5 bases). With 2 bases removed from V and 5 bases from J, the gap between germline ends came to 11 bases. In germline, CDR1 is SGHTA, CDR2 FQGTGA. The CDR3 has 14 residues. The CDR3 sequence is CASSLLSGKDTQYF. The DNA for the CDR3 is TGTGCCAGCAGCTTACTCAGCGGCAAAGATACGCAGTATTTT.

The chain joins TRBV11-2 to TRBJ1-6, with 7 bases aligning to TRBD1. The CDR3 length is 14 residues. Germline V gives CDR1 SGHAT, CDR2 FQNNGV. V shed 2 bases, J shed 6 bases, and the junction held 1 base outside the gene matches. CDR3 bases: TGTGCCAGCAGCTTATACAGGGGTAATTCACCCCTCCACTTT. Translating gives CASSLYRGNSPLHF.